The source of this T cell receptor (beta chain) is a study of T-cell reconstitution after alpha-beta-depleted transplantation in children. Study-level points and caveats: At around two months after transplant, the alpha-beta T cells were reportedly derived from several hundred expanded clones that came from non-depleted graft cells. After one year, T-cell counts and TCRbeta diversity mostly came from new T cells. TCRbeta diversity was high at day 60 in some patients (a result of surviving recipient T cells and thymic progenitors).

TCRbeta library preparation incorporated unique molecular identifiers. TCRdb processed the PCR reads anew with MiXCR; each CDR3 protein has one entry. The sample shows roughly 670,000 distinct CDR3 sequences, around 12% of them seen only once. This clonotype was observed a few times. Antigen specificity is unknown. This CDR3 is 12 amino acids long. Between the trimmed V and J ends, which lost 7 bases and 4 bases, there was a span of 10 bases. This TCR was recovered from a girl between 2 and 10 years old with congenital amegakaryocytic thrombocytopenia, due to receive a stem cell transplant. The chain is built from TRBV12-3 or TRBV12-4 and TRBJ1-2; no definite D call. This specimen was PBMCs, taken before TCRalphabeta/CD19-depleted stem cell transplant. The CDR3 protein is CASTPGPYGYTF. Here the CDR3 DNA reads TGTGCCAGCACCCCCGGTCCCTATGGCTACACCTTC.